The rows below give T cell receptor beta chains drawn from one sample of a study. TCRdb reprocessed the 5' RACE reads with MiXCR, giving one entry per CDR3 protein. This repertoire shows several thousand distinct CDR3 sequences, roughly 60% found once; its top ten account for 6.2%. The source material was tumor-infiltrating memory CD4+ T cells sorted from the breast tumor. The receptors come from a female donor with breast cancer. The CDR3 runs from the conserved cysteine through the conserved F or W. The D gene is left open where the match is weak. Size tells how often a clone was seen (once, few, many) or the class of an expanded clone, and some rows leave it out.

>TRBV5-1|TRBJ2-3|NA|NA
CASNPGGTDTQYF
TGCGCCAGCAATCCAGGGGGCACAGATACGCAGTATTTT
>TRBV28|TRBJ2-7|TRBD1|few
CASRQTGGWSYEQYF
TGTGCCAGCAGACAAACAGGGGGTTGGTCCTACGAGCAGTACTTC
>TRBV12-3/TRBV12-4|TRBJ2-7|NA|NA
CASSSSLPPHEQYF
TGTGCCAGCAGTTCAAGCCTTCCCCCTCACGAGCAGTACTTC
>TRBV5-1|TRBJ2-7|NA|NA
CASSLDGIYEQYF
TGCGCCAGCAGCTTGGACGGGATTTACGAGCAGTACTTC
>TRBV5-5|TRBJ1-1|NA|NA
CASSLAVAAMNTEAFF
TGTGCCAGCAGCTTGGCCGTCGCCGCTATGAACACTGAAGCTTTCTTT
>TRBV5-1|TRBJ1-6|NA|few
CASSLGWQGNSPLHF
TGCGCCAGCAGCTTGGGATGGCAAGGGAATTCACCCCTCCACTTT
>TRBV6-5|TRBJ1-5|NA|NA
CASGGQGRQPQHF
TGTGCCAGCGGTGGGCAGGGAAGACAGCCCCAGCATTTT
>TRBV12-3/TRBV12-4|TRBJ2-3|NA|NA
CASTPGDTQYF
TGTGCCAGCACTCCCGGGGATACGCAGTATTTT
>TRBV7-8|TRBJ1-5|NA|NA
CASSLGRGLRNQPQHF
TGTGCCAGCAGCTTGGGGCGGGGATTGCGCAATCAGCCCCAGCATTTT
>TRBV12-3/TRBV12-4|TRBJ2-3|NA|few
CASSRGRADTQYF
TGTGCCAGCAGTCGGGGGCGGGCAGATACGCAGTATTTT
>TRBV7-9|TRBJ2-3|TRBD1|NA
CASSLTGSSTDTQYF
TGTGCCAGCAGCTTGACAGGGTCTAGCACAGATACGCAGTATTTT
>TRBV20-1|TRBJ2-5|NA|few
CSASSRLETQETQYF
TGCAGTGCTAGTTCGAGACTGGAAACGCAAGAGACCCAGTACTTC
>TRBV9|TRBJ1-1|TRBD1|NA
CASSPGTGPPGTEAFF
TGTGCCAGCAGCCCCGGGACAGGGCCCCCAGGCACTGAAGCTTTCTTT
>TRBV5-1|TRBJ2-7|TRBD2|NA
CASSSSLAGGSYEQYF
TGCGCCAGCAGCTCTTCCCTAGCGGGGGGTTCCTACGAGCAGTACTTC
>TRBV20-1|TRBJ2-7|NA|few
CSAQPGSYEQYF
TGCAGTGCCCAACCGGGGTCGTACGAGCAGTACTTC
>TRBV7-3|TRBJ2-2|NA|NA
CASSLKRGTGELFF
TGTGCCAGCAGCTTAAAAAGGGGGACCGGGGAGCTGTTTTTT
>TRBV20-1|TRBJ1-1|TRBD1|NA
CSARPIGQGLMNTEAFF
TGCAGTGCTAGACCAATCGGACAGGGGCTTATGAACACTGAAGCTTTCTTT
>TRBV28|TRBJ2-7|TRBD2|NA
CASSSPVVPGGHEQYF
TGTGCCAGCAGTTCACCGGTGGTGCCGGGAGGCCACGAGCAGTACTTC
>TRBV20-1|TRBJ1-1|TRBD1|few
CSARYRGIEAFF
TGCAGTGCTAGATACAGGGGCATTGAAGCTTTCTTT
>TRBV5-1|TRBJ2-5|TRBD2|NA
CASSLAPRHLAGDRYQETQYF
TGCGCCAGCAGCTTGGCCCCTCGTCATCTAGCGGGGGACCGGTACCAAGAGACCCAGTACTTC
>TRBV20-1|TRBJ1-5|NA|NA
CSALLGGPQHF
TGCAGTGCTTTACTTGGTGGGCCCCAGCATTTT
>TRBV5-1|TRBJ1-2|NA|NA
CASSLLNYGYTF
TGCGCCAGCAGCTTGCTCAACTATGGCTACACCTTC
>TRBV7-3|TRBJ2-3|NA|NA
CASSLTWRDTQYF
TGTGCCAGCAGCTTAACGTGGCGAGATACGCAGTATTTT
>TRBV14|TRBJ2-5|NA|NA
CASSQEYQETQYF
TGTGCCAGCAGCCAAGAGTACCAAGAGACCCAGTACTTC
>TRBV19|TRBJ1-4|TRBD1|NA
CASSSQTGKGEKLFF
TGTGCCAGTAGTTCCCAGACAGGGAAAGGCGAAAAACTGTTTTTT
>TRBV12-3/TRBV12-4|TRBJ1-2|TRBD1|NA
CASYRDSGNYGYTF
TGTGCCAGCTACCGGGACAGCGGGAACTATGGCTACACCTTC
>TRBV20-1|TRBJ2-4|NA|NA
CSARDQSKNIQYF
TGCAGTGCTAGAGACCAATCCAAAAACATTCAGTACTTC
>TRBV29-1|TRBJ1-2|NA|NA
CSVETFQGQGGDGYTF
TGCAGCGTTGAAACCTTCCAGGGCCAGGGAGGCGATGGCTACACCTTC
>TRBV5-1|TRBJ1-1|TRBD1|NA
CASSWSGTVNTEAFF
TGCGCCAGCAGCTGGTCCGGGACAGTGAACACTGAAGCTTTCTTT
>TRBV2|TRBJ1-2|TRBD1|NA
CASSEARGRGYGYTF
TGTGCCAGCAGTGAAGCCAGGGGGCGAGGCTATGGCTACACCTTC
>TRBV29-1|TRBJ2-5|NA|few
CSVEGQETQYF
TGCAGCGTTGAGGGGCAAGAGACCCAGTACTTC
>TRBV7-9|TRBJ2-5|NA|few
CASSLRGRETQYF
TGTGCCAGCAGCCTCAGGGGAAGAGAGACCCAGTACTTC
>TRBV5-1|TRBJ2-1|NA|NA
CASSSRWGSYNEQFF
TGCGCCAGCAGCTCCCGGTGGGGCTCCTACAATGAGCAGTTCTTC
>TRBV20-1|TRBJ1-2|NA|NA
CSARVPGRIYGYTF
TGCAGTGCTAGAGTCCCCGGACGGATCTATGGCTACACCTTC
>TRBV12-3/TRBV12-4|TRBJ1-5|NA|NA
CASSLQNQPQHF
TGTGCCAGCAGTTTACAGAATCAGCCCCAGCATTTT
>TRBV12-3/TRBV12-4|TRBJ1-5|NA|NA
CASTPGRRNQPQHF
TGTGCCAGCACCCCTGGGCGAAGGAATCAGCCCCAGCATTTT
>TRBV24-1|TRBJ2-1|TRBD1|few
CATSPDRAGEQFF
TGTGCCACCAGTCCGGACAGGGCGGGTGAGCAGTTCTTC
>TRBV7-7|TRBJ2-2|TRBD2|NA
CASSGRGSGTGELFF
TGTGCCAGCAGCGGGCGGGGGAGTGGCACCGGGGAGCTGTTTTTT
>TRBV5-4|TRBJ1-1|NA|NA
CASSLGGAGGTEAFF
TGTGCCAGCAGCTTGGGGGGGGCCGGGGGCACTGAAGCTTTCTTT
>TRBV20-1|TRBJ2-4|NA|NA
CSAIADALAKNIQYF
TGCAGTGCCATTGCAGACGCCCTAGCCAAAAACATTCAGTACTTC
>TRBV7-6|TRBJ2-3|NA|NA
CASSFGGPEDTQYF
TGTGCCAGCAGCTTTGGGGGGCCTGAAGATACGCAGTATTTT
>TRBV19|TRBJ2-7|TRBD1|NA
CASRDRDTSYEQYF
TGTGCCAGCAGGGACAGGGACACCTCCTACGAGCAGTACTTC
>TRBV29-1|TRBJ1-1|TRBD1|few
CSVPGQSTMNTEAFF
TGCAGCGTCCCGGGACAGAGTACCATGAACACTGAAGCTTTCTTT
>TRBV12-3/TRBV12-4|TRBJ2-1|TRBD2|NA
CASTASGRSNEQFF
TGTGCCAGCACGGCTAGCGGGAGATCTAATGAGCAGTTCTTC
>TRBV4-1|TRBJ1-5|NA|few
CASSPLEGNQPQHF
TGCGCCAGCAGCCCCCTTGAGGGAAATCAGCCCCAGCATTTT
>TRBV4-3|TRBJ1-4|NA|NA
CASSQERTQGSGEKLFF
TGCGCCAGCAGCCAAGAGAGGACTCAGGGATCGGGTGAAAAACTGTTTTTT
>TRBV7-7|TRBJ2-1|NA|NA
CASSLGTYNEQFF
TGTGCTAGCAGCTTAGGCACCTACAATGAGCAGTTCTTC
>TRBV6-2/TRBV6-3|TRBJ2-5|NA|NA
CASILSTGQETQYF
TGTGCCAGCATCCTCAGTACGGGTCAAGAGACCCAGTACTTC
>TRBV5-1|TRBJ1-5|NA|NA
CASRPSGLDQPQHF
TGCGCCAGCAGACCCTCGGGCCTGGATCAGCCCCAGCATTTT
>TRBV9|TRBJ1-5|NA|NA
CASSVGTNQPQHF
TGTGCCAGCAGCGTAGGGACTAATCAGCCCCAGCATTTT
>TRBV4-2|TRBJ2-5|NA|NA
CASSRARGPRETQYF
TGTGCCAGCAGCCGGGCCCGGGGGCCGAGGGAGACCCAGTACTTC
>TRBV12-3/TRBV12-4|TRBJ1-2|NA|NA
CASIALGGDGYTF
TGTGCCAGCATCGCCCTGGGCGGGGATGGCTACACCTTC
>TRBV7-2|TRBJ2-3|TRBD2|NA
CASSSSLAGVGYF
TGTGCCAGCAGCTCCTCGCTAGCGGGAGTGGGGTATTTT
>TRBV12-3/TRBV12-4|TRBJ1-5|NA|NA
CASSVGSGFNQPQHF
TGTGCCAGCAGTGTGGGCAGTGGGTTCAATCAGCCCCAGCATTTT
>TRBV29-1|TRBJ2-1|NA|few
CSVELTVGNEQFF
TGCAGCGTTGAACTGACTGTGGGCAATGAGCAGTTCTTC
>TRBV20-1|TRBJ2-7|TRBD1|NA
CSARGPQGKTYEQYF
TGCAGTGCTAGGGGGCCACAGGGGAAAACCTACGAGCAGTACTTC
>TRBV30|TRBJ2-1|NA|few
CAWTVGNRNEQFF
TGTGCCTGGACAGTTGGTAACAGAAATGAGCAGTTCTTC